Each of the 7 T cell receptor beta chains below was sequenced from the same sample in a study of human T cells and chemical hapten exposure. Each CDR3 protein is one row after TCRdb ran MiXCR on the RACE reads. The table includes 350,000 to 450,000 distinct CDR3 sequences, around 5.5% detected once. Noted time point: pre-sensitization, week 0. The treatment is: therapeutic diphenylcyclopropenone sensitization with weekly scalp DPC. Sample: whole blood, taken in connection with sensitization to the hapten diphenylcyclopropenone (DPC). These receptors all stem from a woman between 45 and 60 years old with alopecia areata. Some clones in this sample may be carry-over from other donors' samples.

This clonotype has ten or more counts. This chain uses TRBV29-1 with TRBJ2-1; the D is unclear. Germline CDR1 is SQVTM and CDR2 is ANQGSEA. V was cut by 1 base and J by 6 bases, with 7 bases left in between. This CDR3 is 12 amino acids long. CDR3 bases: TGCAGCGTTGAAGGGACCTTCAATGAGCAGTTCTTC. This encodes CSVEGTFNEQFF.

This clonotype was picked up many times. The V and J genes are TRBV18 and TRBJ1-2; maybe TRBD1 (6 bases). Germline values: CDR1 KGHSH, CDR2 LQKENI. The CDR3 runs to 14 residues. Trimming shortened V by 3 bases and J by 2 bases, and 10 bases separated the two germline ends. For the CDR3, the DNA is TGTGCCAGCTCACCTGGAGGGGGAAACTATGGCTACACCTTC. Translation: CASSPGGGNYGYTF.

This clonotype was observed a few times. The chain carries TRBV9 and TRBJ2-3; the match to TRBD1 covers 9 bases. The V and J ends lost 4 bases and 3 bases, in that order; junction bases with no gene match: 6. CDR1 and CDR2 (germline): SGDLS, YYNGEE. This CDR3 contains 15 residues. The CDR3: CASSPNRGLTDTQYF. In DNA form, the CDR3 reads TGTGCCAGCAGCCCGAACAGGGGGCTGACAGATACGCAGTATTTT.

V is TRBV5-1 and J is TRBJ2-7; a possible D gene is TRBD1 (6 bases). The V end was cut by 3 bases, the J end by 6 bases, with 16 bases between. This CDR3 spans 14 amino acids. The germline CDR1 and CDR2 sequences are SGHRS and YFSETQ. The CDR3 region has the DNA TGCGCCAGCAGCTCCGCTTTCACAGGGTCCGAGCAGTACTTC. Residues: CASSSAFTGSEQYF.

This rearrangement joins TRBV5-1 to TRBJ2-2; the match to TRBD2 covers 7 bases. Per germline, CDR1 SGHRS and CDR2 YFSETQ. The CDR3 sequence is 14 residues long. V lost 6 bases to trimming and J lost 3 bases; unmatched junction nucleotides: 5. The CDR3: CASKRDYYTGELFF. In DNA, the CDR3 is TGCGCCAGCAAACGGGACTATTACACCGGGGAGCTGTTTTTT.

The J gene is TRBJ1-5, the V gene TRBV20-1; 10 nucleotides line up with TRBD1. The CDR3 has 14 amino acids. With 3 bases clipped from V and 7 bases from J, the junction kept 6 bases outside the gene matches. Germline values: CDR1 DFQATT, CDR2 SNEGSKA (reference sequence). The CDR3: CSARGGTGEQPQHF. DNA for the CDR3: TGCAGTGCTAGGGGAGGGACAGGGGAACAGCCCCAGCATTTT.

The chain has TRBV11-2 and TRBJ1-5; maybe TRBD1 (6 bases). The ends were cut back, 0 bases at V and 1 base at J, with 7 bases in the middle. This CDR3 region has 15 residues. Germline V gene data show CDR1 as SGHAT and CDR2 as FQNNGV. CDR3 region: CASSLDTGSNQPQHF. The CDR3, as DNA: TGTGCCAGCAGCTTAGACACAGGGAGCAATCAGCCCCAGCATTTT. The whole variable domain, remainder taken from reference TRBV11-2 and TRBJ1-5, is EAGVAQSPRYKIIEKRQSVAFWCNPISGHATLYWYQQILGQGPKLLIQFQNNGVVDDSQLPKDRFSAERLKGVDSTLKIQPAKLEDSAVYLCASSLDTGSNQPQHFGDGTRLSIL.